The clone carrying this T cell receptor beta chain appeared a single time. The data derive from a study of shared clonotypes between healthy human individuals. In the naive CD8 group, cells lacked CD45RO and were positively selected for CCR7, so terminally differentiated effector memory CD45RA+ cells were left out. The CDR3 contains 14 residues. The V gene lost 5 bases and the J gene lost 3 bases, with 8 bases spanning the gap. Germline V gives CDR1 SGHAT, CDR2 FQNNGV. Sequencing used immunoSEQ multiplex PCR; TCRdb keeps in-frame clones, though not all of them. Found here are millions of clones, just under 95% of them singletons; the top ten hold around 1.1%.

Sequenced: naive CD8+ T cells sorted from blood. The V call is TRBV11-2, the J call TRBJ2-6; D is undetermined. This clonotype was sampled from a man aged 18 to 29 in good health. The CDR3 loop is CASSPVDGANVLTF. The CDR3 DNA follows: TGTGCCAGCAGCCCCGTGGATGGGGCCAACGTCCTGACTTTC.